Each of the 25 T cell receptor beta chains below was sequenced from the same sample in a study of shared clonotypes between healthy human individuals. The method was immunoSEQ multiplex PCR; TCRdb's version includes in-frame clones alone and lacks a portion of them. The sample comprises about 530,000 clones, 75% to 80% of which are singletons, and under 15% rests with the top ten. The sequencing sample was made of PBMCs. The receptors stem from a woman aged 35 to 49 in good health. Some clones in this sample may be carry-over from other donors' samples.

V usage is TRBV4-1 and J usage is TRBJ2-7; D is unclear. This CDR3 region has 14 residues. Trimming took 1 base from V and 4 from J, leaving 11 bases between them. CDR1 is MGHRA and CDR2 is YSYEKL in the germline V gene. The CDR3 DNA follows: TGCGCCAGCAGCCAAGGATCACTACCATACGAGCAGTACTTC. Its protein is CASSQGSLPYEQYF.

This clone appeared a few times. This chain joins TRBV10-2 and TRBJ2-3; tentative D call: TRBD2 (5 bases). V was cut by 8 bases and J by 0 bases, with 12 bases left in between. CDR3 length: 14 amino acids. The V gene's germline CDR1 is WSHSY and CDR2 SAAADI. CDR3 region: CASGLAPSTDTQYF. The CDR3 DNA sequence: TGCGCCAGCGGCCTAGCTCCTAGCACAGATACGCAGTATTTT.

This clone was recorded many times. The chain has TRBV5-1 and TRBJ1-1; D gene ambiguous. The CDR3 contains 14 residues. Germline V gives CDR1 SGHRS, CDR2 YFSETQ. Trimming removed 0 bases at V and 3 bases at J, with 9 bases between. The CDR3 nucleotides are TGCGCCAGCAGCTTGGCCCACGGGGACACTGAAGCTTTCTTT. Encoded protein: CASSLAHGDTEAFF. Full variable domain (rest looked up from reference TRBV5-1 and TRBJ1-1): KAGVTQTPRYLIKTRGQQVTLSCSPISGHRSVSWYQQTPGQGLQFLFEYFSETQRNKGNFPGRFSGRQFSNSRSEMNVSTLELGDSALYLCASSLAHGDTEAFFGQGTRLTVV.

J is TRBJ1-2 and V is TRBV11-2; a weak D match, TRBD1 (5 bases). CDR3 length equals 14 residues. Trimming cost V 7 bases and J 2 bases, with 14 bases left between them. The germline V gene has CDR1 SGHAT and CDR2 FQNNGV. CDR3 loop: CASTTGAVNYGYTF. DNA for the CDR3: TGTGCCAGCACAACCGGGGCAGTGAACTATGGCTACACCTTC. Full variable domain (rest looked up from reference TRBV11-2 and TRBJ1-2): EAGVAQSPRYKIIEKRQSVAFWCNPISGHATLYWYQQILGQGPKLLIQFQNNGVVDDSQLPKDRFSAERLKGVDSTLKIQPAKLEDSAVYLCASTTGAVNYGYTFGSGTRLTVV.

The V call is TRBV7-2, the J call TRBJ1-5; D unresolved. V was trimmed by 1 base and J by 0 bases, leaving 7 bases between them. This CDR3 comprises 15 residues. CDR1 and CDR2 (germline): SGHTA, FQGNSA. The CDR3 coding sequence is TGTGCCAGCAGCTTAGATGGTGGTAGCAATCAGCCCCAGCATTTT. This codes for CASSLDGGSNQPQHF.

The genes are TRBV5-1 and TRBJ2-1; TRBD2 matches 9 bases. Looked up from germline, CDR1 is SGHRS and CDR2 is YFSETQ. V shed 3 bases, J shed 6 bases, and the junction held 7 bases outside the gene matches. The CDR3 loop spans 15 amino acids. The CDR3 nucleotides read TGCGCCAGCAGCTGGTTAGCGGGAGAGGTCAATGAGCAGTTCTTC. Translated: CASSWLAGEVNEQFF.

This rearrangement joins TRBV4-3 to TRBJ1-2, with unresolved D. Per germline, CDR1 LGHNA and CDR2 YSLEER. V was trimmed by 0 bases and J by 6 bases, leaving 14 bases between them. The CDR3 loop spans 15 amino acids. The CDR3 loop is CASSQDPGGLNGYTF. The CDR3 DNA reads TGCGCCAGCAGCCAAGATCCAGGAGGGTTAAATGGCTACACCTTC.

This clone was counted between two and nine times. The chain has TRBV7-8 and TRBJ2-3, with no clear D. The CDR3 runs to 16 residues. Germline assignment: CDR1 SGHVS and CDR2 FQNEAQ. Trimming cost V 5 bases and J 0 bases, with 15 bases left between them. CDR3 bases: TGTGCCAGCAGCACATTTCCGGCGTCTAGCACAGATACGCAGTATTTT. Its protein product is CASSTFPASSTDTQYF.

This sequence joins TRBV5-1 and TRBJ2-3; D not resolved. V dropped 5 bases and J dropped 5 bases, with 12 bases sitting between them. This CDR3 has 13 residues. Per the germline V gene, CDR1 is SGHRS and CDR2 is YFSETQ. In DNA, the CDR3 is TGCGCCAGCAGGGGAACAGACGGAGATACGCAGTATTTT. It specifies CASRGTDGDTQYF.

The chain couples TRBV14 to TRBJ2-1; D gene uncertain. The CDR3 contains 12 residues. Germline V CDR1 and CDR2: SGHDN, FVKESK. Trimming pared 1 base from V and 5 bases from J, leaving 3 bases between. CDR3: CASSQAHNEQFF. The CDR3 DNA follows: TGTGCCAGCAGCCAAGCCCACAATGAGCAGTTCTTC.

The CDR3 coding sequence is TGCGCCAGCAGCCAAGAAAGAGAGGGCCACTATGGCTACACCTTC. This codes for CASSQEREGHYGYTF. The rearrangement links TRBV4-1 to TRBJ1-2; D is uncertain. The CDR3 covers 15 residues. V gave up 0 bases and J gave up 3 bases, with 11 bases separating them. Germline assignment: CDR1 MGHRA and CDR2 YSYEKL.

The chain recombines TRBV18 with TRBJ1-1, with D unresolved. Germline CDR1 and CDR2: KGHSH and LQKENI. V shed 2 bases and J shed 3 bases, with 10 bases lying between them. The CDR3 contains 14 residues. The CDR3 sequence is CASSPVTVDTEAFF. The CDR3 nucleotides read TGTGCCAGCTCACCAGTCACGGTCGACACTGAAGCTTTCTTT. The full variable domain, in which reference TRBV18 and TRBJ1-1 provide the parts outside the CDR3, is NAGVMQNPRHLVRRRGQEARLRCSPMKGHSHVYWYRQLPEEGLKFMVYLQKENIIDESGMPKERFSAEFPKEGPSILRIQQVVRGDSAAYFCASSPVTVDTEAFFGQGTRLTVV.

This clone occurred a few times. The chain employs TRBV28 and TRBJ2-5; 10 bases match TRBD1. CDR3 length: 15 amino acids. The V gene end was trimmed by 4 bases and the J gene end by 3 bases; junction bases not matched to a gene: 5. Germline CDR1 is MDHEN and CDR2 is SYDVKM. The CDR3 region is CASSSFGTGEETQYF. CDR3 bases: TGTGCCAGCAGTTCTTTTGGGACAGGGGAAGAGACCCAGTACTTC. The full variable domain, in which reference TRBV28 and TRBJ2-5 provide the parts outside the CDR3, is DVKVTQSSRYLVKRTGEKVFLECVQDMDHENMFWYRQDPGLGLRLIYFSYDVKMKEKGDIPEGYSVSREKKERFSLILESASTNQTSMYLCASSSFGTGEETQYFGPGTRLLVL.

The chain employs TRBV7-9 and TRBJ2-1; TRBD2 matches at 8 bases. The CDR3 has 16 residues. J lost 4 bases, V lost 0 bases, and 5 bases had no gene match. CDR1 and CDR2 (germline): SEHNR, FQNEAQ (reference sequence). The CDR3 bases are TGTGCCAGCAGCTTAGCGTCGGTAGCGGGATACAATGAGCAGTTCTTC. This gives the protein CASSLASVAGYNEQFF.

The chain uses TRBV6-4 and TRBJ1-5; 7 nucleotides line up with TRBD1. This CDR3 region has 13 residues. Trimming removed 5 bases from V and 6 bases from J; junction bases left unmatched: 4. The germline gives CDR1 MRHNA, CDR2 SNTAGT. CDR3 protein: CASSTGAGQPQHF. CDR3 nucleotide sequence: TGTGCCAGCAGTACAGGGGCTGGTCAGCCCCAGCATTTT.

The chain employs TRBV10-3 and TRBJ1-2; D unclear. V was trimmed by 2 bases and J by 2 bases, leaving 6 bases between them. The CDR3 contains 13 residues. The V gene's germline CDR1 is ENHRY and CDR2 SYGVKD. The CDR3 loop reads CAISERENYGYTF. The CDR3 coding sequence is TGTGCCATCAGTGAGCGGGAGAACTATGGCTACACCTTC.

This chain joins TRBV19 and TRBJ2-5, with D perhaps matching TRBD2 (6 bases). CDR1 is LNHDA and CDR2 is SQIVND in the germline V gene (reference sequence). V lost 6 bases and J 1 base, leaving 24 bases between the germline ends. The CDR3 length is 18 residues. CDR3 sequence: CASRLTPGRPGLQETQYF. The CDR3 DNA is TGTGCCAGTAGACTCACCCCTGGGCGTCCGGGACTCCAAGAGACCCAGTACTTC.

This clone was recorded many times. The CDR3 here is CSVEGGRWAGRDTQYF. CDR3 in DNA: TGCAGCGTTGAAGGTGGACGTTGGGCAGGGAGGGATACGCAGTATTTT. The chain is built from TRBV29-1 and TRBJ2-3; D might be TRBD2 (6 bases). Germline V gene data show CDR1 as SQVTM and CDR2 as ANQGSEA. The ends were cut back, 1 base at V and 6 bases at J, with 20 bases in the middle. There are 16 residues in the CDR3.

The CDR3 DNA reads TGCGCCAGCAGTGAGGAGGTGGGGCTAGCGGGAGGATCAATCACAGATACGCAGTATTTT. It codes for CASSEEVGLAGGSITDTQYF. This chain links TRBV10-1 with TRBJ2-3, with 11 bases identical to TRBD2. This CDR3 is built from 20 residues. Losses at the gene ends were 2 bases for V and 2 bases for J; bases not matched to a gene: 15. The germline gives CDR1 WNHNN, CDR2 SYGVQD (reference sequence).

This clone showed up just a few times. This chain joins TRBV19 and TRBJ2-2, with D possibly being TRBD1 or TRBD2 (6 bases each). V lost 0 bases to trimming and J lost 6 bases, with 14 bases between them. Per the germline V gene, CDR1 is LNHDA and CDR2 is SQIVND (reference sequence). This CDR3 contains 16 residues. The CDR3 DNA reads TGTGCCAGTAGTATAGAGGGGGGCTCTGGCGCCGGGGAGCTGTTTTTT. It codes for CASSIEGGSGAGELFF.

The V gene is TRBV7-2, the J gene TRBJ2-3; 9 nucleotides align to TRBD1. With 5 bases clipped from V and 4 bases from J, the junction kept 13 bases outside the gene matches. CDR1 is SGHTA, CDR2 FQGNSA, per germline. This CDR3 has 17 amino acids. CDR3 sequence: CASSRNPTGGFADTQYF. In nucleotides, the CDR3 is TGTGCCAGCAGCCGAAACCCGACAGGGGGTTTTGCAGATACGCAGTATTTT.

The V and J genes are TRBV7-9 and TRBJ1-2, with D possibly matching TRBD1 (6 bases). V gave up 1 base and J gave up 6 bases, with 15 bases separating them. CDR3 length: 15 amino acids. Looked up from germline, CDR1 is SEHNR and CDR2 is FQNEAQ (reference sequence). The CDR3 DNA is TGTGCCAGCAGCTTAGGACAGGCACGGTTTGATGGCTACACCTTC. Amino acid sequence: CASSLGQARFDGYTF.

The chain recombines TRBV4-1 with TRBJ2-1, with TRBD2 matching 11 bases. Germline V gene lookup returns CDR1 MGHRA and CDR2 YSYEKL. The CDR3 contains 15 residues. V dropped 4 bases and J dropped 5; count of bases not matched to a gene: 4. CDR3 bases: TGCGCCAGCAGCCTAGCGGGAGGGTTCGACAATGAGCAGTTCTTC. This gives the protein CASSLAGGFDNEQFF.

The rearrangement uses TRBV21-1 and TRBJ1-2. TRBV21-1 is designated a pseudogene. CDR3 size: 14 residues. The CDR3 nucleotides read TGTGCCAGCAGCAAGAACCGGGGGGAGAATGGCTACACCTTC. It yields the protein CASSKNRGENGYTF.

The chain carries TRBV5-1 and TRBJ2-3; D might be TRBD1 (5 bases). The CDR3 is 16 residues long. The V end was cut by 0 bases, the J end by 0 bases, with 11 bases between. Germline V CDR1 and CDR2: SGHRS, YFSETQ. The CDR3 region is CASSLEGQISTDTQYF. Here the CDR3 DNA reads TGCGCCAGCAGCTTGGAGGGGCAGATAAGCACAGATACGCAGTATTTT.